What follows are 15 T cell receptor beta chains derived from one specimen sequenced in a study of blood T cell repertoires in COVID-19. Sequencing used immunoSEQ multiplex PCR; TCRdb keeps in-frame clones, though not all of them. The sample carries 230,000 or so clones, almost 90% recorded once. The specimen was peripheral blood. Receptor source: a woman in her fifties or sixties with COVID-19, enrolled during active disease.

V usage is TRBV1 and J usage is TRBJ2-5; the table gives TRBD2 as D, unverified against the DNA. TRBV1 is reported as a pseudogene. CDR3 size: 16 residues. CDR3: CTSSQGGLRRRETQYF. Here the CDR3 DNA reads TGCACCAGCAGCCAAGGTGGTTTAAGGAGGAGAGAGACCCAGTACTTC.

Here the CDR3 reads CASRPGGGGRETQYF. DNA of the CDR3: TGTGCCAGCAGGCCCGGGGGAGGCGGGCGAGAGACCCAGTACTTC. The chain couples TRBV6-5 to TRBJ2-5; D is perhaps TRBD2 (6 bases). V lost 6 bases to trimming and J lost 4 bases, with 18 bases between them. The V gene's germline CDR1 is MNHEY and CDR2 SVGAGI. The CDR3 is 15 residues long.

This clone was picked up one time. J is TRBJ1-1 and V is TRBV2; D is uncertain. There are 13 residues in the CDR3. With 3 bases removed from V and 3 bases from J, the gap between germline ends came to 8 bases. Looked up from germline, CDR1 is SNHLY and CDR2 is FYNNEI. This chain's CDR3 is CASSDWLDTEAFF. In DNA, the CDR3 is TGTGCCAGCAGTGACTGGCTTGACACTGAAGCTTTCTTT.

This sequence joins TRBV7-9 and TRBJ1-6, with D possibly being TRBD1 (5 bases). The germline gives CDR1 SEHNR, CDR2 FQNEAQ (reference sequence). V gave up 1 base and J gave up 9 bases, with 13 bases separating them. The CDR3 has 15 amino acids. The CDR3 DNA reads TGTGCCAGCAGCTTAGTAAGGGGTGGCGGTTCACCCCTCCACTTT. Translated, it gives CASSLVRGGGSPLHF.

The rearrangement links TRBV5-1 to TRBJ2-1; 7 bases line up with TRBD1. V lost 4 bases, J lost 6 bases, and 7 bases stayed unmatched. The CDR3 is 14 amino acids. Germline CDR1 SGHRS, CDR2 YFSETQ. Here the CDR3 DNA reads TGCGCCAGCAGCCCGCTGACAGGGAGCAATGAGCAGTTCTTC. It specifies CASSPLTGSNEQFF.

The V gene is TRBV5-1, the J gene TRBJ1-2; weak D call: TRBD1 (5 bases). In germline, CDR1 is SGHRS, CDR2 YFSETQ. Trimming removed 2 bases at V and 2 bases at J, with 16 bases between. This CDR3 is built from 16 residues. The CDR3, as DNA: TGCGCCAGCAGCTTACGGCAGGGCCCCTCGAACTATGGCTACACCTTC. It yields the protein CASSLRQGPSNYGYTF.

As regards this clone: Other DNA sequences of this sample code for an identical CDR3. The chain recombines TRBV19 with TRBJ1-1, with D tentatively TRBD1 (5 bases). Per the germline V gene, CDR1 is LNHDA and CDR2 is SQIVND (reference sequence). The CDR3 covers 11 residues. V lost 8 bases to trimming and J lost 5 bases, with 9 bases between them. The CDR3 sequence is CASGQGTEAFF. CDR3 DNA: TGTGCCAGTGGGCAGGGAACTGAAGCTTTCTTT.

Here the CDR3 reads CASSTRVNTEAFF. Here the CDR3 DNA reads TGTGCCAGTAGTACCAGGGTGAACACTGAAGCTTTCTTT. V is TRBV19 and J is TRBJ1-1, with a weak D call TRBD1 (5 bases). V was shortened by 4 bases and J by 0 bases, with 6 bases between the two germline ends. The CDR3 loop spans 13 amino acids. Looked up from germline, CDR1 is LNHDA and CDR2 is SQIVND (reference sequence). The full variable domain, with the rest looked up from reference TRBV19 and TRBJ1-1, is DGGITQSPKYLFRKEGQNVTLSCEQNLNHDAMYWYRQDPGQGLRLIYYSQIVNDFQKGDIAEGYSVSREKKESFPLTVTSAQKNPTAFYLCASSTRVNTEAFFGQGTRLTVV.

The chain uses TRBV7-2 and TRBJ1-2, with a weak D call TRBD1 (6 bases). Per germline, CDR1 SGHTA and CDR2 FQGNSA. The CDR3 runs 14 residues. V was clipped by 5 bases and J by 4 bases, with 14 bases between them. The CDR3 coding sequence is TGTGCCAGCAGCGCCCAGGGGCCCACCTATGGCTACACCTTC. This translates into CASSAQGPTYGYTF.

The V and J genes are TRBV2 and TRBJ1-6, with a possible D match to TRBD1 (5 bases). CDR3 length: 13 amino acids. Germline CDR1 is SNHLY and CDR2 is FYNNEI. The V gene lost 8 bases and the J gene lost 7 bases, with 12 bases spanning the gap. The CDR3 DNA is TGTGCCAGCGGGGGGGAAGGCAATTCACCCCTCCACTTT. Protein: CASGGEGNSPLHF.

This chain links TRBV9 with TRBJ2-7; D may be TRBD1 (6 bases). The CDR3 sequence is 18 residues long. The V end was cut by 0 bases, the J end by 4 bases, with 23 bases between. Germline V gives CDR1 SGDLS, CDR2 YYNGEE. The CDR3 loop is CASSVAITGQGSLYEQYF. For the CDR3, the DNA is TGTGCCAGCAGCGTAGCTATTACTGGGCAGGGGAGTTTGTACGAGCAGTACTTC.

The V gene is TRBV19, the J gene TRBJ1-6; maybe TRBD1 (5 bases). Germline V gene lookup returns CDR1 LNHDA and CDR2 SQIVND (reference sequence). This CDR3 contains 15 residues. V lost 3 bases and J 6 bases, leaving 12 bases between the germline ends. The CDR3 sequence: CASSISGGSNSPLHF. The CDR3 DNA reads as TGTGCCAGTAGTATCAGTGGGGGGAGTAATTCACCCCTCCACTTT.

The genes are TRBV29-1 and TRBJ2-7; D might be TRBD2 (5 bases). The germline V and J ends were trimmed by 0 bases and 0 bases, with 12 bases remaining between them. Germline V gene sequence: CDR1 SQVTM, CDR2 ANQGSEA. The CDR3 length is 15 residues. CDR3 DNA sequence: TGCAGCGTTGAAGATCCCCTAGCTTCCTCCTACGAGCAGTACTTC. This translates into CSVEDPLASSYEQYF.

The rearrangement uses TRBV19 and TRBJ1-2; D is unclear. The germline gives CDR1 LNHDA, CDR2 SQIVND (reference sequence). The CDR3 contains 14 residues. Trimming cost V 2 bases and J 2 bases, with 9 bases left between them. The CDR3 sequence: CASSINGRNYGYTF. CDR3 coding DNA: TGTGCCAGTAGTATAAACGGTAGAAACTATGGCTACACCTTC.

V gene TRBV6-5 combines with J gene TRBJ1-1; 9 bases agree with TRBD1. V lost 5 bases, J lost 6 bases, and 4 bases stayed unmatched. The CDR3 is 13 amino acids. Germline V gives CDR1 MNHEY, CDR2 SVGAGI. This CDR3 is CASSTGGIAEAFF. CDR3 coding DNA: TGTGCCAGCAGTACAGGGGGCATCGCTGAAGCTTTCTTT.